This T cell receptor (beta chain) was sequenced during a study of T-cell memory formation after mild COVID-19 (dated by TCRdb to the early 2020s). Study-level background: TCR sequence clusters from the two donors were largely donor specific. Longitudinal TCRalpha and TCRbeta repertoire sequencing tracked T-cell clones expanding and contracting after mild COVID-19 in two donors. Two young, previously healthy adult volunteers, one female and one male, were included in the cohort.

Notes on this clonotype: Its antigen is still unknown. Base qualities are not at hand, and no much larger clone is one base apart.

V loses 5 bases, J loses 6 bases, and the germline ends lie 11 bases apart. CDR1 and CDR2, looked up from the germline V gene (reference sequence), are SEHNR and FQNEAQ. From the cysteine up to the phenylalanine, the CDR3 has a length of 14 residues. The kept DNA is CDR3 alone, 42 bases in frame from the first base. Ficoll-Paque density gradient centrifugation was used to isolate PBMCs. On the study overall, not on this receptor specifically: Some responding clones were found in pre-infection memory, which suggests that pre-existing cross-reactive memory T cells took part in the SARS-CoV-2 response. Contracting CD4+ clones were found mainly in CM and EM memory subsets, while CD8+ clones were enriched in EMRA. Clones that contracted from day 15 to 85 showed balanced CD4/CD8 phenotypes, whereas a second wave of clones that expanded from day 15 to 37 leaned towards CD4+. The second-wave clones that peaked on day 37 were not confirmed to be SARS-CoV-2 specific. The study included only two mild cases, and larger cohorts that include severe cases with pre-infection samples were judged to be necessary.

Instrument used: Illumina NovaSeq 6000. Using 5'RACE with constant-segment primers, TCRalpha and TCRbeta cDNA libraries were constructed, with sample barcodes and unique molecular identifiers added in the process. Trizol reagent was used to extract RNA from every sample. Libraries were amplified in two PCR steps, with a second sample barcode and Illumina TruSeq adapters added in the second step. Sequencing of libraries was performed on an Illumina NovaSeq with 2 x 150 bp paired-end reads. On the authors' methods: With migec v1.2.7, reads were demultiplexed and then collapsed into UMI-guided consensus sequences. Using mixcr v2.1.11, UMI consensuses were aligned to TRA and TRB V and J templates and then assembled into clonotypes. A clonotype was counted as expanded or contracted only when both edgeR and NoisET called the clonotype significant, with the noise models trained on biological replicates. For edgeR calls, a false discovery rate-adjusted p below 0.01 and a log2 fold-change threshold of 1 were applied. As an exploratory analysis of dynamics, max-normalized trajectories of the 1000 most abundant clonotypes were examined with PCA combined with hierarchical clustering. The CD4 or CD8 phenotype of responding clones was assigned using the separately sequenced CD4+ and CD8+ repertoires. The raw public data were reprocessed by TCRdb itself: fastp quality trimming at Q25, MiXCR clonotype calling, in-frame beta chains only. Rows are combined by CDR3 protein, so each entry shows the most common genes and DNA. In this record, the V and J calls reflect TCRdb's handling and not the investigators' own analysis. The sample table records fewer than 50,000 distinct CDR3 sequences; roughly 8% of these occur just once. The ten largest clones capture around 1.5% of the sample.

This TCR derives from a man between 18 and 29 years old who had mild COVID-19 (a few samples of this study predate the infection). The sample titles of this study are shuffled in the database, so cell type and time point are left out; the donor was told from shared clones. The sequencing sample was made of PBMCs or a T cell subset sorted from them (not recorded which). The chain is encoded by TRBV7-9 joined to TRBJ1-6, with no confident D gene call. The CDR3 loop reads CASSISGPNSPLHF. In nucleotides, the sequence is TGTGCCAGCAGCATAAGCGGACCTAATTCACCCCTCCACTTT. Reference TRBV7-9 and TRBJ1-6 genes cover what lies past the CDR3, so the full variable domain is DTGVSQNPRHKITKRGQNVTFRCDPISEHNRLYWYRQTLGQGPEFLTYFQNEAQLEKSRLLSDRFSAERPKGSFSTLEIQRTEQGDSAMYLCASSISGPNSPLHFGNGTRLTVT.